These 21 T cell receptor beta chains came from one sample sequenced in a study of blood T cells in healthy people across ages. A sample-barcoded 5' primer and a J-beta primer mix were used in a second PCR of roughly 7 to 11 cycles. One entry per CDR3 protein, called by TCRdb with MiXCR from the 5' RACE reads. This table holds hundreds of thousands of distinct CDR3 sequences, roughly 43% found once. Sequencing input: blood. These receptor sequences come from an elderly man in good health.

The V and J genes are TRBV12-5 and TRBJ2-5; D gene ambiguous. This CDR3 has 12 residues. From germline, CDR1 is LGHNT and CDR2 FRNRAP. The V end lost 2 bases, the J end lost 2 bases, and 3 bases lay between the germline ends. CDR3 loop: CASGLSQETQYF. The CDR3 coding sequence is TGTGCTAGTGGTTTGTCACAAGAGACCCAGTACTTC. Full variable domain (outside the CDR3, taken from reference TRBV12-5 and TRBJ2-5): DARVTQTPRHKVTEMGQEVTMRCQPILGHNTVFWYRQTMMQGLELLAYFRNRAPLDDSGMPKDRFSAEMPDATLATLKIQPSEPRDSAVYFCASGLSQETQYFGPGTRLLVL.

Concerning this clonotype itself: One junction end disagrees with the germline gene, perhaps due to a read error. The rearrangement links TRBV3-1 to TRBJ2-5; D may be TRBD2 (5 bases). The CDR3 is 14 amino acids. The germline CDR1 and CDR2 sequences are LGHDT and YNNKEL (reference sequence). The CDR3 region has the DNA TGTGTCAGCAGCCAGAGCGGACCCCAAGAGACCCAGTACTTC. Encoded protein: CVSSQSGPQETQYF.

The rearrangement links TRBV20-1 to TRBJ1-2; D gene unclear. Germline lookup yields CDR1 DFQATT and CDR2 SNEGSKA (reference sequence). This CDR3 contains 13 residues. Trimming pared 3 bases from V and 8 bases from J, leaving 16 bases between. CDR3 in amino acids: CSASTTWGGGYTF. As DNA, the CDR3 is TGCAGTGCTAGCACTACATGGGGAGGAGGCTACACCTTC.

The V call is TRBV7-2, the J call TRBJ1-4; TRBD1 matches 7 bases. Per germline, CDR1 SGHTA and CDR2 FQGNSA. The CDR3 runs 14 residues. J lost 5 bases, V lost 1 base, and 1 base had no gene match. This CDR3 reads CASSLGQGNEKLFF. CDR3 coding DNA: TGTGCCAGCAGCTTAGGACAGGGAAATGAAAAACTGTTTTTT.

V and J are TRBV6-2 or TRBV6-3 and TRBJ1-2; D unclear. V dropped 1 base and J dropped 0 bases, with 9 bases sitting between them. The CDR3 contains 15 residues. The germline CDR1 and CDR2 sequences are MNHEY and SVGEGT. The CDR3 loop reads CASSYYARTNYGYTF. The CDR3 nucleotides read TGTGCCAGCAGTTACTATGCAAGAACTAACTATGGCTACACCTTC.

The chain has TRBV28 and TRBJ2-1; 12 bases match TRBD1. CDR1 and CDR2 (germline): MDHEN, SYDVKM. V shed 7 bases, J shed 7 bases, and the junction held 11 bases outside the gene matches. The CDR3 runs 16 residues. The CDR3 nucleotides read TGTGCCAGCACTAGCCGGGACAGGGGGCTTCGGAATGAGCAGTTCTTC. It is translated as CASTSRDRGLRNEQFF.

This clonotype appeared a few times. This chain connects TRBV7-9 to TRBJ1-1; 8 bases agree with TRBD1. The junction had 4 bases not matched to a gene; V was cut back by 5 bases and J by 2 bases. Per germline, CDR1 SEHNR and CDR2 FQNEAQ (reference sequence). The CDR3 length is 14 residues. The CDR3, as DNA: TGTGCCAGCAGCAAGACAGGGGCCAACACTGAAGCTTTCTTT. Protein: CASSKTGANTEAFF.

The table lists this clonotype with many counts. The rearrangement uses TRBV7-2 and TRBJ2-7; a weak D match, TRBD2 (5 bases). The length of the CDR3 is 16 residues. Trimming took 2 bases from V and 2 from J, leaving 16 bases between them. Germline CDR1 reads SGHTA; CDR2 reads FQGNSA. The CDR3 sequence is CASSLFDSAGAYEQYF. The CDR3 DNA is TGTGCCAGCAGCTTATTTGATTCGGCGGGCGCCTACGAGCAGTACTTC.

This chain joins TRBV27 and TRBJ2-1; 9 nucleotides match TRBD2. V shed 3 bases, J shed 4 bases, and the junction held 16 bases outside the gene matches. The CDR3 covers 19 residues. The germline CDR1 and CDR2 sequences are MNHEY and SMNVEV (reference sequence). The CDR3 loop reads CASSFSHLAGARLYNEQFF. DNA of the CDR3: TGTGCCAGCAGTTTTTCCCACTTAGCGGGGGCCCGTCTATACAATGAGCAGTTCTTC.

V and J are TRBV10-3 and TRBJ1-6; 10 positions match TRBD1. CDR3 length: 16 amino acids. The germline gives CDR1 ENHRY, CDR2 SYGVKD. V dropped 4 bases and J dropped 10; count of bases not matched to a gene: 10. CDR3 sequence (DNA): TGTGCCATCAGTGCTCGACAGGGGGCGGAAAACTCACCCCTCCACTTT. Its translation is CAISARQGAENSPLHF.

The sample holds a few counts of this clonotype. This chain links TRBV2 with TRBJ2-5; D may be TRBD1 (6 bases). The germline V gene encodes CDR1 SNHLY and CDR2 FYNNEI. The V gene lost 3 bases and the J gene lost 2 bases, with 13 bases spanning the gap. The length of the CDR3 is 15 residues. CDR3 sequence: CASSDIRGRQETQYF. CDR3 coding DNA: TGTGCCAGCAGTGACATCAGGGGTAGACAAGAGACCCAGTACTTC. The whole variable domain, remainder taken from reference TRBV2 and TRBJ2-5, is EPEVTQTPSHQVTQMGQEVILRCVPISNHLYFYWYRQILGQKVEFLVSFYNNEISEKSEIFDDQFSVERPDGSNFTLKIRSTKLEDSAMYFCASSDIRGRQETQYFGPGTRLLVL.

The table lists this clonotype with a few counts. The chain combines TRBV15 with TRBJ2-1, with 7 bases that match TRBD2. V lost 7 bases to trimming and J lost 5 bases; unmatched junction nucleotides: 14. The CDR3 runs to 16 residues. Germline CDR1 LNHNV, CDR2 YYDKDF (reference sequence). Here the CDR3 DNA reads TGTGCCACCAAAACCCGTCGGGCTAGCGGAGACAATGAGCAGTTCTTC. This codes for CATKTRRASGDNEQFF.

This clonotype was observed a handful of times. The chain combines TRBV9 with TRBJ2-1, with unresolved D. V lost 0 bases, J lost 8 bases, and 12 bases lay in between. The length of the CDR3 is 14 residues. Germline-derived CDR1 and CDR2 are SGDLS and YYNGEE. CDR3 in DNA: TGTGCCAGCAGCGTAGCCTTGTCATCCCATGAGCAGTTCTTC. Protein: CASSVALSSHEQFF.

The sample holds a few counts of this clonotype. V is TRBV28 and J is TRBJ2-7, with 12 bases lining up with TRBD1. Trimming at V came to 6 bases and at J to 5 bases, leaving 5 bases not matched to a gene. CDR3 length equals 14 residues. Per the germline V gene, CDR1 is MDHEN and CDR2 is SYDVKM. The CDR3 loop reads CASRGTGGVHEQYF. The CDR3 DNA follows: TGTGCCAGCAGGGGGACAGGGGGCGTGCACGAGCAGTACTTC.

This chain joins TRBV24-1 and TRBJ2-3; D is uncertain. The CDR3 extends over 13 amino acids. The V and J ends lost 7 bases and 2 bases respectively, with 9 bases between them. Germline V lookup: CDR1 KGHDR, CDR2 SFDVKD. In DNA form, the CDR3 reads TGTGCCACCAGCGAGATTAACACAGATACGCAGTATTTT. Translation gives CATSEINTDTQYF.

For this clonotype: A junction end diverges from the germline sequence, so it may reflect a read error. V is TRBV3-1 and J is TRBJ2-3; D is ambiguous. CDR3 length: 11 amino acids. Germline V gene lookup returns CDR1 LGHDT and CDR2 YNNKEL (reference sequence). The CDR3 nucleotides read TGTGCCGGCAGCCAATCTGATACGCAGTATTTT. Amino acids: CAGSQSDTQYF.

On this clonotype: Since a much larger clone is just one base distant, this may be a read error. The chain employs TRBV7-9 and TRBJ2-5; perhaps TRBD2 as D (5 bases). The ends were cut back, 5 bases at V and 12 bases at J, with 22 bases in the middle. Germline assignment: CDR1 SEHNR and CDR2 FQNEAQ (reference sequence). CDR3 length: 14 amino acids. CDR3 nucleotide sequence: TGTGCCAGCAGCGTAGACGCTGCTAGCTCATGGAAGTACTTC. It translates to CASSVDAASSWKYF.

The chain couples TRBV7-2 to TRBJ1-4; no firm D call. Trimming removed 4 bases from V and 4 bases from J, with 13 bases in between. Germline V gives CDR1 SGHTA, CDR2 FQGNSA. The CDR3 extends over 15 amino acids. This CDR3 is CASSSPGVINEKLFF. The CDR3 DNA is TGTGCCAGCAGCTCCCCCGGGGTGATTAATGAAAAACTGTTTTTT.

This clonotype was recorded at least ten times. This chain links TRBV13 with TRBJ2-1, with 13 bases matching TRBD2. This CDR3 has 15 residues. CDR1 and CDR2 (germline): PRHDT, FYEKMQ (reference sequence). Trimming took 5 bases from V and 9 from J; bases not matched to a gene: 7. The CDR3 protein is CASSRGLAGFTEQFF. The CDR3 bases are TGTGCCAGCAGCCGGGGACTAGCGGGATTCACTGAGCAGTTCTTC.

The chain combines TRBV20-1 with TRBJ2-5; no clear D gene. The DNA matches TRBJ2-1 better at its end, which makes the J call doubtful. The CDR3 is 11 amino acids. CDR1 is DFQATT and CDR2 is SNEGSKA in the germline V gene (reference sequence). DNA for the CDR3: TGCAGTGCTAACCAGCAAGAGACCCAGTTCTTC. This translates into CSANQQETQFF.

The V gene is TRBV7-8, the J gene TRBJ1-2; no firm D call. This CDR3 is 13 amino acids long. Germline CDR1 is SGHVS and CDR2 is FQNEAQ. Trimming shortened V by 2 bases and J by 3 bases, and 7 bases separated the two germline ends. CDR3 coding DNA: TGTGCCAGCAGCTTATTGAGTCACTATGGCTACACCTTC. This sequence encodes CASSLLSHYGYTF.